This TCR beta chain was identified during a study of blood T cell repertoires in COVID-19. As for the study in general: The United States, Italy and Spain provided the acute and convalescent COVID-19 samples. Sample material is recorded as cDNA or gDNA derived from T cells, B-cell-depleted T cells, or PBMCs.

The authors' processing: Estimates of nucleated cell counts were drawn from the amplification of reference gene primers. The repertoire was sequenced with immunoSEQ multiplex PCR; TCRdb's copy has only in-frame clones and lacks some. From that table come the V and J calls and clone size; the DNA was used to work out D and trimming. In the table there are 200,000 to 250,000 clones, 84% of which are singletons. The germline V gene encodes CDR1 SEHNR and CDR2 FQNEAQ (reference sequence). J lost 6 bases, V lost 5 bases, and 7 bases had no gene match. CDR3 length: 13 residues. The chain combines TRBV7-9 with TRBJ2-7; 7 nucleotides line up with TRBD1. Sample: peripheral blood. This clonotype was obtained from a man aged 50-59 years with active or convalescent COVID-19. The CDR3 coding sequence is TGTGCCAGCAGCGGCCAGGGGGACCGCGAGCAGTACTTC. Its protein is CASSGQGDREQYF.